The source of this T cell receptor beta chain is a study of blood T cell repertoires in COVID-19. Study-wide background: PBMCs, B-cell-depleted T cells, or T cells were the source of the cDNA or gDNA that made up the material.

Original processing methods: Amplified reference gene primers provided the basis for estimating nucleated cell counts. The method was immunoSEQ multiplex PCR; TCRdb's version includes in-frame clones alone and lacks a portion of them. V and J calls plus clone size are reproduced from that table; the DNA served to infer D and trimming. Here the sample spans about 340,000 clones, around 87% being singletons. Looked up from germline, CDR1 is LGHDT and CDR2 is YNNKEL (reference sequence). V was clipped by 5 bases and J by 14 bases; unmatched bases: 10. The CDR3 is 12 amino acids. Enrolment of Seattle patients took place during active infection, and they were followed longitudinally.

This chain connects TRBV3-1 (or the pseudogene TRBV3-2) to TRBJ1-2, with TRBD1 matching 8 bases. This TCR came from a woman aged 45-60 years with COVID-19, enrolled during active disease. The sample taken for sequencing was peripheral blood. CDR3 sequence (DNA): TGTGCCAGCAGCAGGACAGGGAGTTACTCAACCTTC. It translates to CASSRTGSYSTF.